This is a list of T cell receptor beta chains from one sample in a study of CD8+ T cells in alopecia areata. Only in-frame clones appear in the TCRdb table, and some are missing; sequencing was by immunoSEQ multiplex PCR. The sample has 270,000 or so clones, roughly 60% seen once; the top ten hold approximately 1.7%. Sequenced here: CD4+ T cells sorted from blood, sampled at week 24, from a patient treated with tofacitinib. The receptor set was obtained from a human donor with alopecia areata. Each CDR3 is given with its conserved first and last residue. Each record gives: D gene, clone size, V gene, J gene, CDR3 DNA, CDR3 protein. D genes are given only for firm matches. For some rows the clone size is stated as once, few or many, or as a class when expanded; others skip it.

>-|-|TRBV2|TRBJ2-2
TGTGCCAGCAGTGAACGAGGGGTCGCGAACACCGGGGAGCTGTTTTTT
CASSERGVANTGELFF
>-|-|TRBV28|TRBJ2-7
TGTGCCAGCAGTTTAGTAGGACAGATGAACGAGCAGTACTTC
CASSLVGQMNEQYF
>TRBD1|-|TRBV18|TRBJ2-1
TGTGCCAGCTCACCACCCACACAGGGGCCCTACAATGAGCAGTTCTTC
CASSPPTQGPYNEQFF
>-|-|TRBV11-2|TRBJ1-2
TGTGCCAGCAGCTTTATCAAGGACAGAAACTATGGCTACACCTTC
CASSFIKDRNYGYTF
>-|few|TRBV4-1|TRBJ1-4
TGCGCCAGCAGCCAGACCAGAGGAGAAAAACTGTTTTTT
CASSQTRGEKLFF
>-|-|TRBV5-1|TRBJ1-4
TGCGCCAGCAGCTTGGACGTGGCCACTAATGAAAAACTGTTTTTT
CASSLDVATNEKLFF
>TRBD2|few|TRBV5-1|TRBJ2-3
TGCGCCAGCAGCTTAGCGGGACCTAAATACACAGATACGCAGTATTTT
CASSLAGPKYTDTQYF
>TRBD1|few|TRBV4-3|TRBJ1-3
TGCGCCAGCAGCCAAGATCGGCAGGGGGCGACTGGAAACACCATATATTTT
CASSQDRQGATGNTIYF
>-|once|TRBV7-3|TRBJ2-3
TGTGCCAGCAGCCAGACCTACACAGATACGCAGTATTTT
CASSQTYTDTQYF
>TRBD1|-|TRBV28|TRBJ2-1
TGTGCCAGCAGTTCGCCGGGACAGGGTCAAGTTGAGCAGTTCTTC
CASSSPGQGQVEQFF
>-|-|TRBV4-2|TRBJ1-1
TGTGCCAGCAGCCCCGCCCAGGGTAACACTGAAGCTTTCTTT
CASSPAQGNTEAFF
>TRBD1|few|TRBV29-1|TRBJ1-2
TGCAGCGTTAGGACAGGGGGCCTACGAAACAATGGCTACACCTTC
CSVRTGGLRNNGYTF
>-|-|TRBV25-1|TRBJ2-7
TGTGCCAGCTCCAGACAGCCGTACGAGCAGTACTTC
CASSRQPYEQYF
>TRBD2|few|TRBV30|TRBJ2-1
TGTGCCTGGAGTGAAGGAGGTGGCGGGGGGTTCTACAATGAGCAGTTCTTC
CAWSEGGGGGFYNEQFF
>-|-|TRBV28|TRBJ2-5
TGTGCCAGCAGTTTCTGGGGGGTCCCTGTGACCCAGTACTTC
CASSFWGVPVTQYF
>-|few|TRBV5-6|TRBJ1-1
TGTGCCAGCAGCCGTATTTACAGGGACCCGAACACTGAAGCTTTCTTT
CASSRIYRDPNTEAFF
>-|-|TRBV29-1|TRBJ1-4
TGCAGCGCTGGGGGCCTCGGGGGGAAACTGTTTTTT
CSAGGLGGKLFF
>TRBD1|-|TRBV5-1|TRBJ2-1
TGCGCCAGCAGCTTGGAAACCGGGACAGGGAACCATGAGCAGTTCTTC
CASSLETGTGNHEQFF
>-|-|TRBV7-9|TRBJ2-7
TGTGCCAGCAGCCACAGCTACGAGCAGTACTTC
CASSHSYEQYF
>-|-|TRBV5-1|TRBJ2-5
TGCGCCAGCAGCTTGTTGGGGAAGCGAGAGGAGACCCAGTACTTC
CASSLLGKREETQYF
>-|-|TRBV7-9|TRBJ2-7
TGTGCCAGCAGCTTAATTACAGGCGAGCAGTACTTC
CASSLITGEQYF
>TRBD2|-|TRBV29-1|TRBJ2-5
TGCAGCGCTCCGGGACTAGCGGGGGGGCTACAAGAGACCCAGTACTTC
CSAPGLAGGLQETQYF
>TRBD1|-|TRBV7-9|TRBJ2-7
TGTGCCAGCAGCCCTTGGGACAGGGGACGCGAGCAGTACTTC
CASSPWDRGREQYF
>-|few|TRBV4-2|TRBJ1-5
TGTGCCAGCAGCCAAGCTAGGGACAGCAATCAGCCCCAGCATTTT
CASSQARDSNQPQHF
>-|few|TRBV28|TRBJ2-5
TGTGCCAGCAGTTTTTACCGGATGGAGACCCAGTACTTC
CASSFYRMETQYF
>TRBD1|-|TRBV29-1|TRBJ1-4
TGCAGCGCCGGGACAGGGGGAAATGAAAAACTGTTTTTT
CSAGTGGNEKLFF
>TRBD1|-|TRBV19|TRBJ2-6
TGTGCCAGTAGCCATAACCGCCAGGGGGCTCCCTCTGGGGCCAACGTCCTGACTTTC
CASSHNRQGAPSGANVLTF
>-|once|TRBV4-3|TRBJ2-2
TGCGCCAGCAGCCCCTCCGGGGGGCGGATCACCGGGGAGCTGTTTTTT
CASSPSGGRITGELFF
>-|few|TRBV7-9|TRBJ1-5
TGTGCCAGCAGCTGGCATGGTCAGCCCCAGCATTTT
CASSWHGQPQHF
>-|-|TRBV7-2|TRBJ2-7
TGTGCCAGCAGCTCCCCAAGGCAGGCCCCCTCCTACGAGCAGTACTTC
CASSSPRQAPSYEQYF
>-|-|TRBV7-9|TRBJ2-3
TGTGCCAGCACGGCGGGGGCTAGCACAGATACGCAGTATTTT
CASTAGASTDTQYF
>-|-|TRBV2|TRBJ1-4
TGTGCCAGCAGTGAACCAACAGGGTGGGGTGAAAAACTGTTTTTT
CASSEPTGWGEKLFF
>TRBD1|few|TRBV19|TRBJ2-1
TGTGCCAGTAGCTGGACAGGGGGTTCCAATGAGCAGTTCTTC
CASSWTGGSNEQFF
>-|-|TRBV9|TRBJ2-7
TGTGCCAGCAGCACCAGGTTTCAACGGTACTTC
CASSTRFQRYF
>-|-|TRBV6-5|TRBJ2-2
TGTGCCAGTAAGATGGCCGGGGAGCTGTTTTTT
CASKMAGELFF
>-|-|TRBV27|TRBJ2-7
TGTGCCAGCAGTTTTGCTAGCCCACCCTACGAGCAGTACTTC
CASSFASPPYEQYF
>-|few|TRBV29-1|TRBJ1-3
TGCAGCGTTGTTTGGGGAAACACCATATATTTT
CSVVWGNTIYF
>TRBD2|-|TRBV4-1|TRBJ2-1
TGCGCCAGCAGACCCTTAGCGGGGGGGCGAGGATCCTACAATGAGCAGTTCTTC
CASRPLAGGRGSYNEQFF
>TRBD1|-|TRBV9|TRBJ2-3
TGTGCCAGCAGCGTAGGAGCGGGACAGGGGACAGATACGCAGTATTTT
CASSVGAGQGTDTQYF
>TRBD1|once|TRBV27|TRBJ1-5
TGTGCCAGCAGCGCGGGACAGCCATATCAGCCCCAGCATTTT
CASSAGQPYQPQHF
>-|-|TRBV27|TRBJ2-1
TGTGCCAGCAGTTTTTCAACAGGAGTCAGGGACAATGAGCAGTTCTTC
CASSFSTGVRDNEQFF
>-|few|TRBV7-9|TRBJ2-6
TGTGCCAGCAGCTTAGGAGGCCAAAGCTCTGGGGCCAACGTCCTGACTTTC
CASSLGGQSSGANVLTF
>TRBD2|few|TRBV5-1|TRBJ2-3
TGCGCCAGTGCTAGCGGGCTCACAGATACGCAGTATTTT
CASASGLTDTQYF
>-|few|TRBV7-2|TRBJ1-2
TGTGCCAGCAGCTTAGAGAGGACTGGCTACACCTTC
CASSLERTGYTF
>-|few|TRBV5-1|TRBJ2-5
TGCGCCAGCAGCCCGGAGCGAGAGACCCAGTACTTC
CASSPERETQYF